This T cell receptor beta chain originates from a study of blood T cell repertoires in COVID-19. Overall study: Nucleic acid was either cDNA or gDNA, and it came from T cells, B-cell-depleted T cells, or PBMCs.

TCRdb keeps only in-frame clones here, not all; method: immunoSEQ multiplex PCR. Of over 200,000 clones in the sample, approximately 84% are singletons; the top ten hold 15% to 19%. This clone was seen more than once but under ten times. From germline, CDR1 is KGHSH and CDR2 LQKENI. With 3 bases clipped from V and 2 bases from J, the junction kept 19 bases outside the gene matches. This CDR3 comprises 21 residues. The study drew participants aged about 18 to 95 years from roughly 25 US areas. Recovery among Cohort 3 donors was established by two negative PCRs, clearance, or symptom resolution. The chain couples TRBV18 to TRBJ2-7, with 13 bases identical to TRBD2. This receptor was obtained from a young man who had recovered from COVID-19. Sequences were obtained from PBMCs or T cells enriched from blood (not recorded which). The CDR3 region is CASSPLGGAGLAGPTAYEQYF. CDR3 DNA: TGTGCCAGCTCACCCCTGGGGGGAGCGGGACTAGCGGGACCCACGGCCTACGAGCAGTACTTC. Complete variable domain (other parts from reference TRBV18 and TRBJ2-7): NAGVMQNPRHLVRRRGQEARLRCSPMKGHSHVYWYRQLPEEGLKFMVYLQKENIIDESGMPKERFSAEFPKEGPSILRIQQVVRGDSAAYFCASSPLGGAGLAGPTAYEQYFGPGTRLTVT.